Listed below are T cell receptor beta chains from one sample, sequenced in a study of cytomegalovirus exposure and HLA in healthy donors. The assay was immunoSEQ multiplex PCR, and TCRdb's table has in-frame clones only and misses some. The sample records 120,000 to 150,000 clones, approximately 9% being singletons. Input material: PBMCs. The receptors were sampled from a male donor in good health and CMV-seronegative. Each CDR3 is given with its conserved first and last residue. Each record gives: V gene, J gene, D gene, clone size, CDR3 DNA, CDR3 protein. D genes are given only for firm matches. Clone size, where shown, is once, few, many, or a class for clones that have expanded.

V: TRBV30
J: TRBJ2-5
D: .
size: .
DNA: TGTGCCTGGAGTCCGGACTGGGCGGAGACCCAGTACTTC
CDR3: CAWSPDWAETQYF

V: TRBV11-2
J: TRBJ2-3
D: .
size: .
DNA: TGTGCCAGCAGTTTTAGGGGGTCCGCAGATACGCAGTATTTT
CDR3: CASSFRGSADTQYF

V: TRBV19
J: TRBJ1-2
D: TRBD1
size: .
DNA: TGTGCCAGTAGTACAGGGGGCATTAACTATGGCTACACCTTC
CDR3: CASSTGGINYGYTF

V: TRBV6-6
J: TRBJ2-4
D: TRBD1
size: .
DNA: TGTGCCAGCAGGCCTACAGGGGTGGGGGACATTCAGTACTTC
CDR3: CASRPTGVGDIQYF

V: TRBV4-3
J: TRBJ1-2
D: .
size: .
DNA: TGCGCCAGCAGCCAAGAGGACTTTGTAGGAGGCAGTTCTAACTATGGCTACACCTTC
CDR3: CASSQEDFVGGSSNYGYTF

V: TRBV5-4
J: TRBJ2-7
D: .
size: .
DNA: TGTGCCAGCACCAAAGACGGGTACGGGCAGTACTTC
CDR3: CASTKDGYGQYF

V: TRBV5-4
J: TRBJ2-5
D: .
size: .
DNA: TGTGCCAGCAGCTTTTTGACAGAGCAAGAGACCCAGTACTTC
CDR3: CASSFLTEQETQYF

V: TRBV5-1
J: TRBJ2-7
D: TRBD1
size: .
DNA: TGCGCCAGCAGGGCTACGACAGGGTCCTACTACGAGCAGTACTTC
CDR3: CASRATTGSYYEQYF

V: TRBV13
J: TRBJ2-7
D: TRBD2
size: few
DNA: TGTGCCAGCAGCCGACTAGCGGGGGACTACGAGCAGTACTTC
CDR3: CASSRLAGDYEQYF

V: TRBV6-5
J: TRBJ2-3
D: .
size: .
DNA: TGTGCCAGCAGTCTTCACGAGCCCACAGATACGCAGTATTTT
CDR3: CASSLHEPTDTQYF

V: TRBV28
J: TRBJ2-7
D: TRBD2
size: .
DNA: TGTGCCAGCAGTCAGGCGGGAGGTACCTCCTACGAGCAGTACTTC
CDR3: CASSQAGGTSYEQYF

V: TRBV2
J: TRBJ2-5
D: TRBD1
size: few
DNA: TGTGCCAGCAACTACCGGGACGGACAGGGGACCCAGTACTTC
CDR3: CASNYRDGQGTQYF

V: TRBV12-5
J: TRBJ1-2
D: TRBD1
size: few
DNA: TGTGCTAGTGGTTTGGCAGGGGGGTATGGCTACACCTTC
CDR3: CASGLAGGYGYTF

V: TRBV28
J: TRBJ1-1
D: TRBD1
size: few
DNA: TGTGCCAGCAGTTTACCGGGACAGCCGTCCACCCTTTTTATGAACACTGAAGCTTTCTTT
CDR3: CASSLPGQPSTLFMNTEAFF

V: TRBV19
J: TRBJ1-5
D: TRBD1
size: .
DNA: TGTGCCAGTAGTATTGTTTCGGACAGGAATCAGCCCCAGCATTTT
CDR3: CASSIVSDRNQPQHF

V: TRBV6-4
J: TRBJ2-1
D: .
size: .
DNA: TGTGCCAGCAGTTCCGGACTATTCAATGAGCAGTTCTTC
CDR3: CASSSGLFNEQFF

V: TRBV28
J: TRBJ2-1
D: TRBD2
size: .
DNA: TGTGCCAGCAGTTTAACGGGAGGTCACTACAATGAGCAGTTCTTC
CDR3: CASSLTGGHYNEQFF

V: TRBV28
J: TRBJ2-1
D: .
size: .
DNA: TGTGCCAGCAGTCCGAGAAACAATGAGCAGTTCTTC
CDR3: CASSPRNNEQFF

V: TRBV6-6
J: TRBJ2-5
D: TRBD2
size: .
DNA: TGTGCCAGCAGCATACTAGCGGGAGAGACCCAGTACTTC
CDR3: CASSILAGETQYF

V: TRBV10-3
J: TRBJ2-7
D: TRBD1
size: few
DNA: TGTGCCATCAGCGGGGGACAGGGCTTTCACGAGCAGTACTTC
CDR3: CAISGGQGFHEQYF

V: TRBV6-5
J: TRBJ2-1
D: TRBD1
size: .
DNA: TGTGCCAGCAGTTACTCGGGACAGGTGAATGAGCAGTTCTTC
CDR3: CASSYSGQVNEQFF

V: TRBV2
J: TRBJ1-6
D: TRBD1
size: .
DNA: TGTGCCAGCAAAGGGACAGGAGACCTGGGTCCCCTCCACTTT
CDR3: CASKGTGDLGPLHF

V: TRBV6-5
J: TRBJ1-5
D: .
size: .
DNA: TGTGCCAGCAGTCCCTGGCCTCATTATCAGCCCCAGCATTTT
CDR3: CASSPWPHYQPQHF

V: TRBV4-1
J: TRBJ2-3
D: .
size: few
DNA: TGCGCCAGCAGCCAAGACGTAGGCACAGATACGCAGTATTTT
CDR3: CASSQDVGTDTQYF

V: TRBV15
J: TRBJ1-5
D: .
size: few
DNA: TGTGCCACCAGCAGACCTGAAGGACGAGGGAATCAGCCCCAGCATTTT
CDR3: CATSRPEGRGNQPQHF

V: TRBV15
J: TRBJ2-3
D: .
size: few
DNA: TGTGCCACCAGCAGGGGTCAGGGGGCTAGCGGGGGCACAGATACGCAGTATTTT
CDR3: CATSRGQGASGGTDTQYF

V: TRBV5-1
J: TRBJ1-2
D: TRBD1
size: .
DNA: TGCGCCAGCAGTCCCGGGACAGGGGCCTATGGCTACACCTTC
CDR3: CASSPGTGAYGYTF

V: TRBV5-1
J: TRBJ1-1
D: TRBD1
size: few
DNA: TGCGCCAGCAGCTTGACCCCATCGGGACAGGGGGCGGGGAACACTGAAGCTTTCTTT
CDR3: CASSLTPSGQGAGNTEAFF

V: TRBV2
J: TRBJ1-5
D: .
size: few
DNA: TGTGCCAGCAGGTCGGGGGATCTGAGCAATCAGCCCCAGCATTTT
CDR3: CASRSGDLSNQPQHF

V: TRBV6-4
J: TRBJ2-6
D: TRBD1
size: few
DNA: TGTGCCAGCAGTGACTGGGACAGCTCTGGGGCCAACGTCCTGACTTTC
CDR3: CASSDWDSSGANVLTF

V: TRBV9
J: TRBJ1-1
D: TRBD1
size: .
DNA: TGTGCCAGCAGCCCGCGACAGGGTTCGAACACTGAAGCTTTCTTT
CDR3: CASSPRQGSNTEAFF

V: TRBV4-1
J: TRBJ1-1
D: TRBD1
size: .
DNA: TGCGCCAGCAGCCAACCCGGGACAGGGAGAGAAACTGAAGCTTTCTTT
CDR3: CASSQPGTGRETEAFF

V: TRBV4-1
J: TRBJ1-4
D: TRBD1
size: few
DNA: TGCGCCAGCAGCCTGGGACAGGGGGCGGGAAAACTGTTTTTT
CDR3: CASSLGQGAGKLFF

V: TRBV7-9
J: TRBJ2-3
D: TRBD1
size: few
DNA: TGTGCCAGCAGTCCCCTCCGGGACAGGGGGGTATATACGCAGTATTTT
CDR3: CASSPLRDRGVYTQYF

V: TRBV19
J: TRBJ2-2
D: .
size: few
DNA: TGTGCCAGTAGTTCAGGGGGGACTTTCAGGACCGGGGAGCTGTTTTTT
CDR3: CASSSGGTFRTGELFF

V: TRBV29-1
J: TRBJ2-1
D: .
size: few
DNA: TGCAGCGTTGACAGGGCAATCCATGAGCAGTTCTTC
CDR3: CSVDRAIHEQFF

V: TRBV6-5
J: TRBJ1-6
D: .
size: few
DNA: TGTGCCAGCAGTTACTCTAGCGGGGCAAAAAATTCACCCCTCCACTTT
CDR3: CASSYSSGAKNSPLHF

V: TRBV5-6
J: TRBJ1-3
D: .
size: few
DNA: TGTGCCAGCAGTTATCCGGGGGGGCTTTCTGGAAACACCATATATTTT
CDR3: CASSYPGGLSGNTIYF

V: TRBV9
J: TRBJ1-2
D: TRBD1
size: few
DNA: TGTGCCAGCAGCGTGGCAGACAGGGCTAACTATGGCTACACCTTC
CDR3: CASSVADRANYGYTF

V: TRBV2
J: TRBJ2-1
D: TRBD2
size: few
DNA: TGTGCCAGCACCGGGACTAGCGGATACAATGAGCAGTTCTTC
CDR3: CASTGTSGYNEQFF

V: TRBV19
J: TRBJ2-2
D: .
size: .
DNA: TGTGCCAGTAGACCGAAGGCCGCGACAGGTAACACCGGGGAGCTGTTTTTT
CDR3: CASRPKAATGNTGELFF

V: TRBV6-5
J: TRBJ1-2
D: .
size: .
DNA: TGTGCCAGCACCATAAGCCCGGTGAACTATGGCTACACCTTC
CDR3: CASTISPVNYGYTF

V: TRBV6-4
J: TRBJ1-2
D: .
size: few
DNA: TGTGCCAGCAGGAGGGACCGGGGGACGGGAGGCTACACCTTC
CDR3: CASRRDRGTGGYTF

V: TRBV7-9
J: TRBJ2-7
D: .
size: few
DNA: TGTGCCAGCAGTTTAGGAAATTCGGAGTCCTACGAGCAGTACTTC
CDR3: CASSLGNSESYEQYF

V: TRBV2
J: TRBJ1-1
D: TRBD1
size: .
DNA: TGTGCCAGCAAACCTACAGGGGGCGATGAAGCTTTCTTT
CDR3: CASKPTGGDEAFF